These T cell receptor beta chains were read from a single sample in a study of regulatory T cells in long-lasting Graves disease. TCRdb ran MiXCR on the multiplex PCR reads and lists one entry per CDR3 protein. The sample includes 510,000 or so distinct CDR3 sequences, about 12% of them seen just once. These data also formed part of another study, on T cells in Graves' hyperthyroidism and ophthalmopathy.

The specimen was peripheral blood mononuclear cells (PBMCs), collected at new diagnosis, from a patient treated with antithyroid drugs. The source is a woman aged 25 to 39 with Graves disease. Both conserved end residues are part of each CDR3. D genes are given only for firm matches. The size entry is marked missing in some rows and otherwise reads once, few, many or a size class.

v_gene: TRBV30; abundance: many; j_gene: TRBJ1-1; d_gene: NA; CDR3aa: CAWSVEGYTEAFF; CDR3nt: TGTGCCTGGAGTGTTGAGGGTTACACTGAAGCTTTCTTT
v_gene: TRBV12-3/TRBV12-4; abundance: many; j_gene: TRBJ1-2; d_gene: TRBD1; CDR3aa: CASRYTGGRAGSYGYTF; CDR3nt: TGTGCCAGCAGGTACACAGGGGGCCGTGCTGGCTCCTATGGCTACACCTTC
v_gene: TRBV7-2; abundance: many; j_gene: TRBJ2-7; d_gene: TRBD1; CDR3aa: CATRGQGQHEQYF; CDR3nt: TGTGCCACGCGGGGACAGGGTCAACACGAGCAGTACTTC
v_gene: TRBV6-1; abundance: many; j_gene: TRBJ2-1; d_gene: TRBD2; CDR3aa: CASSPLLAGERTNEQFF; CDR3nt: TGTGCCAGCAGTCCCCTACTAGCGGGAGAAAGAACAAATGAGCAGTTCTTC
v_gene: TRBV13; abundance: many; j_gene: TRBJ2-7; d_gene: TRBD1; CDR3aa: CASSFLGQSLYEQYF; CDR3nt: TGTGCCAGCAGCTTCCTGGGACAGAGTCTCTACGAGCAGTACTTC
v_gene: TRBV11-3; abundance: many; j_gene: TRBJ2-5; d_gene: NA; CDR3aa: CASSLDPWFGEPQETQYF; CDR3nt: TGTGCCAGCAGCTTAGATCCCTGGTTTGGGGAACCCCAAGAGACCCAGTACTTC
v_gene: TRBV30; abundance: many; j_gene: TRBJ2-7; d_gene: TRBD1; CDR3aa: CAWVGQGSEQYF; CDR3nt: TGTGCCTGGGTCGGACAGGGAAGCGAGCAGTACTTC
v_gene: TRBV10-2; abundance: many; j_gene: TRBJ1-4; d_gene: NA; CDR3aa: CASMGDNQKLFF; CDR3nt: TGCGCCAGCATGGGGGACAATCAAAAACTGTTTTTT
v_gene: TRBV7-3; abundance: NA; j_gene: TRBJ2-1; d_gene: TRBD2; CDR3aa: CASSLRTGGKYNEQFF; CDR3nt: TGTGCCAGCAGCTTAAGAACGGGAGGTAAATACAATGAGCAGTTCTTC
v_gene: TRBV6-2/TRBV6-3; abundance: many; j_gene: TRBJ2-7; d_gene: NA; CDR3aa: CASSSRQPEGEQYF; CDR3nt: TGTGCCAGCAGTAGCCGACAGCCGGAGGGCGAGCAGTACTTC
v_gene: TRBV27; abundance: many; j_gene: TRBJ2-3; d_gene: NA; CDR3aa: CASSRSGEGADTQYF; CDR3nt: TGTGCCAGCAGCCGAAGCGGGGAGGGGGCGGATACGCAGTATTTT
v_gene: TRBV7-9; abundance: many; j_gene: TRBJ2-1; d_gene: TRBD2; CDR3aa: CASSPGTSETSHWEQFF; CDR3nt: TGTGCCAGCAGCCCAGGGACTAGCGAGACCAGCCATTGGGAGCAGTTCTTC
v_gene: TRBV4-3; abundance: many; j_gene: TRBJ2-3; d_gene: NA; CDR3aa: CASSQAVGTDTQYF; CDR3nt: TGCGCCAGCAGCCAAGCGGTCGGCACAGATACGCAGTATTTT
v_gene: TRBV27; abundance: few; j_gene: TRBJ1-2; d_gene: NA; CDR3aa: CASSPGSGGYGYTF; CDR3nt: TGTGCCAGCAGTCCAGGGTCCGGGGGCTATGGCTACACCTTC
v_gene: TRBV11-2; abundance: NA; j_gene: TRBJ2-3; d_gene: NA; CDR3aa: CASSPRGASGTDTQYF; CDR3nt: TGTGCCAGCAGCCCCCGGGGGGCTAGCGGCACAGATACGCAGTATTTT